One sample yielded the 9 T cell receptor beta chains listed below, sequenced in a study of cytomegalovirus exposure and HLA in healthy donors. PCR amplification relied on 60 Vbeta primers (plus 13 Jbeta primers). Method: immunoSEQ multiplex PCR; TCRdb's copy keeps in-frame clones and lacks some. The profile shows under 200,000 clones, roughly four fifths of them singletons. The sequenced material came from PBMCs. These receptors came from a woman aged 25-40 years in good health and CMV-seropositive.

The V call is TRBV6-6, the J call TRBJ2-7; 8 bases agree with TRBD2. V lost 0 bases to trimming and J lost 3 bases; unmatched junction nucleotides: 1. Germline CDR1 and CDR2: MNHNY and SVGAGI (reference sequence). The CDR3 runs 14 residues. The CDR3: CASSYSGTSYEQYF. For the CDR3, the DNA is TGTGCCAGCAGTTACTCCGGGACTAGCTACGAGCAGTACTTC.

This chain connects TRBV4-1 to TRBJ2-3; D is possibly TRBD2 (6 bases). The CDR3 is 15 amino acids. V shed 0 bases and J shed 7 bases, with 14 bases lying between them. Looked up from germline, CDR1 is MGHRA and CDR2 is YSYEKL. The CDR3 DNA is TGCGCCAGCAGCCAAGAATTTCTAGCGAGGAATACGCAGTATTTT. Translating gives CASSQEFLARNTQYF.

The chain links TRBV5-6 to TRBJ2-3; D is perhaps TRBD2 (6 bases). CDR3 length: 15 amino acids. V shed 0 bases and J shed 2 bases, with 10 bases lying between them. Germline V gives CDR1 SGHDT, CDR2 YYEEEE. The CDR3 sequence is CASSLVGLSTDTQYF. The CDR3 nucleotides are TGTGCCAGCAGCTTGGTGGGACTGTCCACAGATACGCAGTATTTT.

The chain is built from TRBV18 and TRBJ1-5; D ambiguous. Germline V CDR1 and CDR2: KGHSH, LQKENI. Between the trimmed V and J ends, which lost 3 bases and 4 bases, there was a span of 7 bases. This CDR3 has 13 residues. This chain's CDR3 is CASSPTENQPQHF. The DNA for the CDR3 is TGTGCCAGCTCACCGACGGAGAATCAGCCCCAGCATTTT.

The chain recombines TRBV28 with TRBJ2-7; TRBD1 might be the D (6 bases). This CDR3 is built from 13 residues. CDR1 MDHEN and CDR2 SYDVKM come from the germline V gene. V was cut by 6 bases and J by 2 bases, with 11 bases left in between. Here the CDR3 reads CASRQQGTYEQYF. Written as DNA, the CDR3 is TGTGCCAGCAGACAACAGGGAACCTACGAGCAGTACTTC.

This chain uses TRBV5-4 with TRBJ2-5; TRBD2 aligns across 14 bases. Losses at the gene ends were 4 bases for V and 3 bases for J; bases not matched to a gene: 2. CDR1 is SGHNT and CDR2 is YYREEE in the germline V gene (reference sequence). The CDR3 length is 15 residues. In DNA form, the CDR3 reads TGTGCCAGCAGCCCGACTAGCGGGGGGGAAGAGACCCAGTACTTC. Translated, it gives CASSPTSGGEETQYF.

This sequence joins TRBV28 and TRBJ2-5; 7 positions match TRBD1. The end of the DNA fits TRBJ2-7 better, so the J call may be wrong. Germline loops: CDR1 MDHEN, CDR2 SYDVKM. The CDR3 spans 14 residues. The CDR3 reads CASSRIGQAYEQYF. CDR3 in DNA: TGTGCCAGCAGTCGAATTGGACAGGCCTACGAGCAGTACTTC.

The V and J genes are TRBV7-2 and TRBJ1-1, with 9 positions matching TRBD1. V dropped 6 bases and J dropped 11; count of bases not matched to a gene: 4. The germline CDR1 and CDR2 sequences are SGHTA and FQGNSA. The CDR3 is 11 residues long. CDR3 bases: TGTGCCAGCAGTTTCGACAGGGGGGCTTTCTTT. Protein product: CASSFDRGAFF.

The rearrangement joins TRBV9 to TRBJ1-1; D unclear. The CDR3 spans 14 residues. Trimming took off 4 bases at V and 2 bases at J, with 12 bases between the two ends. Germline loops: CDR1 SGDLS, CDR2 YYNGEE. The CDR3 nucleotides read TGTGCCAGCAGCCCCATGTCCCCAAACACTGAAGCTTTCTTT. It specifies CASSPMSPNTEAFF.